Sequencing of this T cell receptor beta chain was carried out in a study of vaccination and CD4 T cells after COVID-19. In the case of this clonotype: Its target is unknown.

This CDR3 is 13 amino acids long. Germline CDR1 is KGHDR and CDR2 is SFDVKD. V lost 9 bases and J lost 10; bases outside the gene matches: 8. Oncomine TCR Beta short-read sequencing was applied to DNA from cultured CD4+ T cells. TCRdb analysed the PCR reads with MiXCR anew, one entry per CDR3 protein. Found here are 4,000 to 4,500 distinct CDR3 sequences, about a quarter of them singletons; the top ten hold around 30%. The treatment here: approximately 9-day PBMC culture with coronavirus spike peptide pools or control peptides (ViraFEST assay). The V call is TRBV24-1, the J call TRBJ2-2; 9 bases fit TRBD1. The clonotype originates from a human donor who had recovered from COVID-19. The sequencing input was CD4+ T cells from blood, cultured in vitro. CDR3 residues: CATARWDREELFF. The CDR3 coding sequence is TGTGCCACCGCTCGATGGGACAGGGAGGAGCTGTTTTTT.